This T cell receptor beta chain was recovered during a study of glioma-infiltrating T cells after dendritic cell vaccination. Study summary: Between the early 2000s and the early 2010s, patients got autologous tumor lysate-pulsed dendritic cell vaccines. Dendritic cells derived from monocytes and pulsed with autologous tumor lysate formed the vaccine.

Notes on this clone: Its antigen is not identified.

The study's findings and limits: Higher TCR clonality did not directly relate to longer survival.

V gave up 0 bases and J gave up 4 bases; unmatched junction bases: 6. This CDR3 contains 17 residues. Germline V lookup: CDR1 SGHAT, CDR2 FQNNGV. Fresh-frozen tumor tissue and more than two years of survival data were available for all. Only in-frame clones appear in the TCRdb table, and some are missing; sequencing was by immunoSEQ multiplex PCR. The repertoire holds around 73,000 clones, with about four fifths as singletons. J is TRBJ2-3 and V is TRBV11-2, with 11 positions matching TRBD2. The sample in question was blood, obtained before dendritic cell vaccination. The receptor comes from a human donor with glioblastoma. CDR3 residues: CASSLDLAGGWADTQYF. CDR3 in DNA: TGTGCCAGCAGCTTAGATCTAGCGGGAGGATGGGCAGATACGCAGTATTTT.